The source of this T cell receptor beta chain is a study of blood T cell repertoires in COVID-19. The wider study: Nucleic acid was either cDNA or gDNA, and it came from T cells, B-cell-depleted T cells, or PBMCs.

Germline values: CDR1 SGHAT, CDR2 FQNNGV. Trimming shortened V by 5 bases and J by 7 bases, and 9 bases separated the two germline ends. The CDR3 sequence is 11 residues long. The assay was immunoSEQ multiplex PCR, and TCRdb's table has in-frame clones only and misses some. The sample carries about 190,000 clones, 90% recorded once. The clonotype originates from a man aged 50 to 59 with acute or convalescent COVID-19. Sequencing was performed on peripheral blood. This sequence joins TRBV11-2 and TRBJ2-7, with D unclear. CDR3 amino acids: CASSNLREQYF. As DNA, the CDR3 is TGTGCCAGCAGCAACCTGAGGGAGCAGTACTTC.